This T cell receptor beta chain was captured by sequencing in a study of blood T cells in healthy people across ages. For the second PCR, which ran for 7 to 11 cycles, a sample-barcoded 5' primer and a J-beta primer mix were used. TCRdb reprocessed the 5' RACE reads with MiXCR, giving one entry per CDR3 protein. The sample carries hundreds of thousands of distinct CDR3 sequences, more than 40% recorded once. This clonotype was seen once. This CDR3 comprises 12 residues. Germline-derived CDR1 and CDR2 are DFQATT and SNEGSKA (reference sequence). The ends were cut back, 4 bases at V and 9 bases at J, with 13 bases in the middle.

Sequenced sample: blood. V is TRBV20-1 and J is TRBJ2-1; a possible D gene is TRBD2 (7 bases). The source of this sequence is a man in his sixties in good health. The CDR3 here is CSAKKGGREQFF. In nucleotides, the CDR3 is TGCAGTGCTAAGAAGGGGGGGCGTGAGCAGTTCTTC.